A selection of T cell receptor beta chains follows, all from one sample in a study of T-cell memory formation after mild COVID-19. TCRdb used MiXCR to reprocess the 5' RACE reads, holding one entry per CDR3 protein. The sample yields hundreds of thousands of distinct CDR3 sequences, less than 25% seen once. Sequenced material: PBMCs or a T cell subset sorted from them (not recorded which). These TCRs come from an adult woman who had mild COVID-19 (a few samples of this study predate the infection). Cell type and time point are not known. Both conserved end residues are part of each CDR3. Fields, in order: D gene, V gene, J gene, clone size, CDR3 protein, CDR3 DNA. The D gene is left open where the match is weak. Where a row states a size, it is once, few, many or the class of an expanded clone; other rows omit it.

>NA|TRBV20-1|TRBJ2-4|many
CSATDRNIQYF
TGCAGTGCCACGGACAGAAACATTCAGTACTTC
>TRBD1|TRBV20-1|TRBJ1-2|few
CSARDRVNYGYTF
TGCAGTGCTAGGGACAGGGTTAACTATGGCTACACCTTC
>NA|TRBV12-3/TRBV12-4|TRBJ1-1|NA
CASLTLTENTEAFF
TGTGCCAGCCTCACCTTAACCGAGAACACTGAAGCTTTCTTT
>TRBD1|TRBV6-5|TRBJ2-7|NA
CASSFMTGGNEQYF
TGTGCCAGCAGTTTCATGACAGGGGGAAACGAGCAGTACTTC
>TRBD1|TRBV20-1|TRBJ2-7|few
CSARGPFDRGYEQYF
TGCAGTGCTAGGGGGCCTTTTGACAGGGGCTACGAGCAGTACTTC
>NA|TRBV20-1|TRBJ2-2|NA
CSQVSWDTGELFF
TGCAGTCAGGTCTCCTGGGACACCGGGGAGCTGTTTTTT
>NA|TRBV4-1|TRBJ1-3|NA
CASRPPDPGNTIYF
TGCGCCAGCAGACCCCCGGACCCCGGAAACACCATATATTTT
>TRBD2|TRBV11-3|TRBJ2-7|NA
CASSLRTSGTIEQYF
TGTGCCAGCAGCTTACGGACTAGCGGGACAATTGAGCAGTACTTC
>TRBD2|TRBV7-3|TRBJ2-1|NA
CASSLAACNEQFF
TGTGCCAGCAGCCTAGCGGCTTGCAATGAGCAGTTCTTC
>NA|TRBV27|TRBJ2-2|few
CASSRRQGGTTGELFF
TGTGCCAGCAGTCGCAGACAGGGAGGTACGACCGGGGAGCTGTTTTTT
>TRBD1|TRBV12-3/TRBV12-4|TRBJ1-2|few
CASSFGQGDYYGYTF
TGTGCCAGCAGTTTTGGCCAGGGGGATTACTATGGCTACACCTTC
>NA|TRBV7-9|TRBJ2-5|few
CASSLPSVWGVETQYF
TGTGCCAGCAGCTTACCAAGTGTGTGGGGAGTGGAGACCCAGTACTTC
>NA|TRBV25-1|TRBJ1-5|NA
CASSGPGQPQHF
TGTGCCAGCAGTGGGCCAGGTCAGCCCCAGCATTTT
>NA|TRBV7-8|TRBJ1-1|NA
CASSQRRETEAFF
TGTGCCAGCAGCCAGAGGAGGGAGACTGAAGCTTTCTTT
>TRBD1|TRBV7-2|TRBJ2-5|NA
CASSLDPWDSLHQTQYF
TGTGCCAGCAGCTTAGATCCCTGGGACAGCCTCCATCAGACCCAGTACTTC
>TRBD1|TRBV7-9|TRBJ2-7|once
CASSRTTGQGYRDEQYF
TGTGCCAGCAGCCGAACGACGGGACAGGGGTATAGGGACGAGCAGTACTTC
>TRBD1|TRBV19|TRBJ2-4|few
CASSTLETGDNIQYF
TGTGCCAGTAGCACCCTCGAGACAGGGGATAACATTCAGTACTTC
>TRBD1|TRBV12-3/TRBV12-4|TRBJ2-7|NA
CASSPSTGLYEQYF
TGTGCCAGCAGTCCTTCGACAGGGCTTTACGAGCAGTACTTC
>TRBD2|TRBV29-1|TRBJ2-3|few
CSVEDSGLVTDTQYF
TGCAGCGTTGAAGATTCGGGACTAGTAACAGATACGCAGTATTTT
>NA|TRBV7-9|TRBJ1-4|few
CASSPAGEKLFF
TGTGCCAGCAGCCCGGCGGGGGAAAAACTGTTTTTT
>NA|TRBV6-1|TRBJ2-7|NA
CASSEADRPQGFHEQYF
TGTGCCAGCAGTGAAGCCGACCGACCGCAGGGTTTCCACGAGCAGTACTTC
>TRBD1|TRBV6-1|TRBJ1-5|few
CASSGIDRGSNQPQHF
TGTGCCAGCAGCGGTATCGACAGGGGAAGCAATCAGCCCCAGCATTTT
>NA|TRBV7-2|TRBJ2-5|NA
CASSLNPETQYF
TGTGCCAGCAGCCTAAACCCAGAGACCCAGTACTTC
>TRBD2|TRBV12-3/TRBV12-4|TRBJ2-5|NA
CASSLDPAGGTETQYF
TGTGCCAGCAGTTTAGACCCGGCGGGGGGGACAGAGACCCAGTACTTC
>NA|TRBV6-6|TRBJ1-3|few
CATHKGNTIYF
TGTGCCACTCACAAGGGAAACACCATATATTTT
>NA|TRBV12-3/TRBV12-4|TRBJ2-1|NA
CASSLGDGNEQFF
TGTGCCAGCAGTTTGGGGGATGGCAATGAGCAGTTCTTC
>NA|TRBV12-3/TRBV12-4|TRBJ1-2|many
CASSQNNYGYTF
TGTGCCAGCAGTCAGAACAACTATGGCTACACCTTC
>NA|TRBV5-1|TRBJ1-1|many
CASSLVVGPDTEAFF
TGCGCCAGCAGCTTGGTAGTAGGACCGGACACTGAAGCTTTCTTT
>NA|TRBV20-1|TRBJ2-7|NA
CSARLAAYEQYF
TGCAGTGCTAGACTGGCCGCCTACGAGCAGTACTTC
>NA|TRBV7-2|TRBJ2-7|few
CASSVRGIGGLLSYEQYF
TGTGCCAGCAGTGTGCGGGGAATCGGGGGCCTCCTCTCCTACGAGCAGTACTTC
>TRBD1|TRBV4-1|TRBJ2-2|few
CASSQDQSQGAITGELFF
TGCGCCAGCAGCCAAGATCAGTCCCAGGGGGCAATCACCGGGGAGCTGTTTTTT
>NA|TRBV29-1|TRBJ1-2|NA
CSVADGTRTLGYTF
TGCAGCGTGGCAGACGGTACACGAACATTAGGCTACACCTTC
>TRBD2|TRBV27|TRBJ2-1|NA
CASTYQTSGFYNEQFF
TGTGCCAGCACCTACCAAACTAGCGGGTTTTACAATGAGCAGTTCTTC
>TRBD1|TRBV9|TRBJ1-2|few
CASSVGDRDGYTF
TGTGCCAGCAGCGTAGGGGACAGAGATGGCTACACCTTC
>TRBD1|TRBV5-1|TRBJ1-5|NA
CASRTGTGRNQPQHF
TGCGCCAGCAGAACCGGGACAGGGCGAAATCAGCCCCAGCATTTT
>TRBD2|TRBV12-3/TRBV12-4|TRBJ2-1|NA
CASSWTSGGTNEQFF
TGTGCCAGCAGTTGGACTAGCGGGGGTACCAATGAGCAGTTCTTC
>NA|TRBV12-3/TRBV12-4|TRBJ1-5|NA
CASSLKQVNNQPQHF
TGTGCCAGCAGTTTGAAACAGGTCAACAATCAGCCCCAGCATTTT
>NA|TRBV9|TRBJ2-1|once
CASSPDGGPYNEQFF
TGTGCCAGCAGCCCCGATGGGGGACCCTACAATGAGCAGTTCTTC
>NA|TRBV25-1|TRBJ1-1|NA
CASVAGGTPLNTEAFF
TGTGCCAGCGTGGCCGGGGGGACTCCCCTGAACACTGAAGCTTTCTTT